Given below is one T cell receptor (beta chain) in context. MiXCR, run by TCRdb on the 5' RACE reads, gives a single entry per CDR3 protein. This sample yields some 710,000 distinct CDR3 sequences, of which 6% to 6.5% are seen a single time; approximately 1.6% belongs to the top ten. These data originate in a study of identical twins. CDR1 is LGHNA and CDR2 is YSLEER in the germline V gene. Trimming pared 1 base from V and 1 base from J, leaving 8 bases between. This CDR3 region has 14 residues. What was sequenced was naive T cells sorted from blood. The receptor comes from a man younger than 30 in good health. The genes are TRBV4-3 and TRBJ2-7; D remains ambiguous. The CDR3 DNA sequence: TGCGCCAGCAGCCAAGTAGACGGTTCCTACGAGCAGTACTTC. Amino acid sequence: CASSQVDGSYEQYF.